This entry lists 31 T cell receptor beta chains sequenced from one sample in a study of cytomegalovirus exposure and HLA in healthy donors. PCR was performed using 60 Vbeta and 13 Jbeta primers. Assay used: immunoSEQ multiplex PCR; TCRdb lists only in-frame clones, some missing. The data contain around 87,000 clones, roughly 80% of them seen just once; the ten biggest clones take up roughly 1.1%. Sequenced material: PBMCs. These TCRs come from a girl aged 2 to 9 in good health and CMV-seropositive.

This CDR3 is CASSQGTSGSNEQYF. CDR3 nucleotide sequence: TGCGCCAGCAGCCAAGGGACTAGCGGGAGCAACGAGCAGTACTTC. V usage is TRBV4-1 and J usage is TRBJ2-7; 13 bases line up with TRBD2. The CDR3 loop spans 15 amino acids. CDR1 is MGHRA, CDR2 YSYEKL, per germline. The V and J ends lost 1 base and 5 bases, in that order; junction bases with no gene match: 2.

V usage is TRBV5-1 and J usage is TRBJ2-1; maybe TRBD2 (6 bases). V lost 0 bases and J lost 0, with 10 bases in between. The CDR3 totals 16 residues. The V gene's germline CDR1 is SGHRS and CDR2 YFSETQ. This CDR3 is CASSLDAGTSYNEQFF. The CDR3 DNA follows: TGCGCCAGCAGCTTGGATGCGGGAACCTCCTACAATGAGCAGTTCTTC.

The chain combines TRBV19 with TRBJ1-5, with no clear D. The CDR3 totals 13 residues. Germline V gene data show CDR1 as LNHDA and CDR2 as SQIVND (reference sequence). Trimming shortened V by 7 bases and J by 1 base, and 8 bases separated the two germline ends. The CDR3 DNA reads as TGTGCCAGTAATATGGCCAGCAATCAGCCCCAGCATTTT. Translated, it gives CASNMASNQPQHF. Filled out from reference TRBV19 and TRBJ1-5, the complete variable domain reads DGGITQSPKYLFRKEGQNVTLSCEQNLNHDAMYWYRQDPGQGLRLIYYSQIVNDFQKGDIAEGYSVSREKKESFPLTVTSAQKNPTAFYLCASNMASNQPQHFGDGTRLSIL.

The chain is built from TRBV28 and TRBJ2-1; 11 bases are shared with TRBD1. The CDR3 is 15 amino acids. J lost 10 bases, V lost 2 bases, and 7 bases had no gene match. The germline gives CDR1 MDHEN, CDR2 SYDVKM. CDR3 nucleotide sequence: TGTGCCAGCAGTTTAAGGACAGGGGGCTACCTGGAGCAGTTCTTC. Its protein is CASSLRTGGYLEQFF.

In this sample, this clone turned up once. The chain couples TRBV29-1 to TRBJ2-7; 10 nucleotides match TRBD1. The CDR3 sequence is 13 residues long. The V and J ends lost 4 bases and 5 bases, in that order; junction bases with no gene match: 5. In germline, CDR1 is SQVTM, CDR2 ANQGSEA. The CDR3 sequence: CSVGGTGVHEQYF. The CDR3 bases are TGCAGCGTTGGAGGGACAGGGGTCCACGAGCAGTACTTC.

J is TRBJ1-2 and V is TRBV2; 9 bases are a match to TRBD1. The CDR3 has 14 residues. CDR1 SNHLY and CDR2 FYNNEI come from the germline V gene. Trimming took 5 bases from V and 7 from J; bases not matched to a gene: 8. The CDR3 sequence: CASSKSGTGFGYTF. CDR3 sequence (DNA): TGTGCCAGCAGTAAATCCGGGACAGGGTTTGGCTACACCTTC.

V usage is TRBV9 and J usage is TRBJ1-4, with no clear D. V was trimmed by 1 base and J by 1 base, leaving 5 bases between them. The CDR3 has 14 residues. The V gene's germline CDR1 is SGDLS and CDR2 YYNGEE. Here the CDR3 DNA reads TGTGCCAGCAGCGTACGGGGAACTAATGAAAAACTGTTTTTT. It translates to CASSVRGTNEKLFF.

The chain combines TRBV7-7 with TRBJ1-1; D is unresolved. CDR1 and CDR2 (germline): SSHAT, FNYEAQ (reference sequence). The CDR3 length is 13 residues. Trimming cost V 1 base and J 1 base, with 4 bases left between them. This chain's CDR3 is CASSLEQNTEAFF. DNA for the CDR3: TGTGCCAGCAGCTTAGAACAGAACACTGAAGCTTTCTTT.

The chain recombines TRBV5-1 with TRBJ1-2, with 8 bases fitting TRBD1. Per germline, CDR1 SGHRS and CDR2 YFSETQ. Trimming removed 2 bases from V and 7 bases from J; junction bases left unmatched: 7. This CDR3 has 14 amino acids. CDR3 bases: TGCGCCAGCAGCTTAGACAGGGGACATGGTGGCTACACCTTC. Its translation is CASSLDRGHGGYTF.

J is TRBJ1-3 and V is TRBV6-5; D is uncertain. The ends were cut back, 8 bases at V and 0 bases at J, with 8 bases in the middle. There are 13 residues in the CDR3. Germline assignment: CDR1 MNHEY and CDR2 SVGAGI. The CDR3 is CASLGASGNTIYF. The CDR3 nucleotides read TGTGCCAGCCTCGGTGCCTCTGGAAACACCATATATTTT.

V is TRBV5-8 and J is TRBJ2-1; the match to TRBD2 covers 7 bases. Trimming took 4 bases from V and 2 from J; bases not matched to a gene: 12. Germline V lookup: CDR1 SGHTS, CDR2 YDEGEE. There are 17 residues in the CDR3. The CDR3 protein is CASSPWGGSGAYNEQFF. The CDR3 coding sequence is TGTGCCAGCAGCCCCTGGGGCGGGAGTGGAGCCTACAATGAGCAGTTCTTC.

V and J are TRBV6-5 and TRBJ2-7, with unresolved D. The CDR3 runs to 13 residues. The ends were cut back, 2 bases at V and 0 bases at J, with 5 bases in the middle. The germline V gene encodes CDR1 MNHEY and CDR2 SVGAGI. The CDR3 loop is CASSYRSSYEQYF. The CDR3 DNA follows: TGTGCCAGCAGTTACAGGAGCTCCTACGAGCAGTACTTC.

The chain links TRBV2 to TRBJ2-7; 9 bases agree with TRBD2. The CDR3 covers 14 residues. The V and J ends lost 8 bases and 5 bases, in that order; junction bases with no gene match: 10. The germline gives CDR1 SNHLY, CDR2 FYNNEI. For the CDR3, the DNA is TGTGCCAGCCGACCCGGGACTAGCTTCCACGAGCAGTACTTC. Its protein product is CASRPGTSFHEQYF.

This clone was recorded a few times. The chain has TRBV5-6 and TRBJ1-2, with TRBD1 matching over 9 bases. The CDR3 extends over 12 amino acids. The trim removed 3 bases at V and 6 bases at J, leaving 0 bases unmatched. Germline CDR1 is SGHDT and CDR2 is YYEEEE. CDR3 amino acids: CASSWDRDGYTF. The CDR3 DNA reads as TGTGCCAGCAGCTGGGACAGGGATGGCTACACCTTC.

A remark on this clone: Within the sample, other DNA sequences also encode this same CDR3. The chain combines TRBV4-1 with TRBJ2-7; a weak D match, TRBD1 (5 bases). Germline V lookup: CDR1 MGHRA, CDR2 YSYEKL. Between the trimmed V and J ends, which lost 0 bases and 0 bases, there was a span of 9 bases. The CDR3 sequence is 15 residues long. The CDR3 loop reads CASSQEGQGSYEQYF. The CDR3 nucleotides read TGCGCCAGCAGCCAAGAGGGCCAGGGCTCCTACGAGCAGTACTTC.

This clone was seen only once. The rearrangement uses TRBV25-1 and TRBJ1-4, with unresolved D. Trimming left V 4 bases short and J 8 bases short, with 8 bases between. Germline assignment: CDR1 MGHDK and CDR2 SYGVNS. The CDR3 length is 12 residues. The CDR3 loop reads CASSGVEEKLFF. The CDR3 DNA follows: TGTGCCAGCAGTGGGGTGGAGGAAAAACTGTTTTTT.

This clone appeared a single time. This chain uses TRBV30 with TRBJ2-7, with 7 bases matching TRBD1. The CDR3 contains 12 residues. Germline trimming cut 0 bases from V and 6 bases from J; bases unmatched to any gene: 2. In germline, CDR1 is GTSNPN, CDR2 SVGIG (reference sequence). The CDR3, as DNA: TGTGCCTGGAGTGTGCGACAGGGCGAGCAGTACTTC. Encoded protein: CAWSVRQGEQYF. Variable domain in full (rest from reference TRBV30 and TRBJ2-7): SQTIHQWPATLVQPVGSPLSLECTVEGTSNPNLYWYRQAAGRGLQLLFYSVGIGQISSEVPQNLSASRPQDRQFILSSKKLLLSDSGFYLCAWSVRQGEQYFGPGTRLTVT.

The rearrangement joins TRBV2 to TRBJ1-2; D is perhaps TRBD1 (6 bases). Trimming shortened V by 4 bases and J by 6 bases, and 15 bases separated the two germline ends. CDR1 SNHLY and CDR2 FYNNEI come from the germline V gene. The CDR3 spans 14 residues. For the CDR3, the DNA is TGTGCCAGCAGTGCGTTGACAGGCTCAAATGGCTACACCTTC. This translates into CASSALTGSNGYTF.

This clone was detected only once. The CDR3 region is CSVETGEPYEQYF. In DNA, the CDR3 is TGCAGCGTTGAAACAGGGGAGCCCTACGAGCAGTACTTC. The genes are TRBV29-1 and TRBJ2-7, with 7 bases that match TRBD1. The CDR3 length is 13 residues. CDR1 is SQVTM and CDR2 is ANQGSEA in the germline V gene. J lost 2 bases, V lost 2 bases, and 3 bases had no gene match.

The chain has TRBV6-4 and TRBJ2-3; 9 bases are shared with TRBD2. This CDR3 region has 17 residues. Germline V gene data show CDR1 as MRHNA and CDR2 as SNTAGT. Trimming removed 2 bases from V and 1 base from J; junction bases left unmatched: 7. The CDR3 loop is CASSDTSSSGGTDTQYF. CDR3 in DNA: TGTGCCAGCAGTGACACCTCGTCTAGCGGGGGCACAGATACGCAGTATTTT.

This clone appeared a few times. This CDR3 reads CASSEGDYNEQFF. As DNA, the CDR3 is TGCGCCAGCAGTGAAGGGGACTACAATGAGCAGTTCTTC. The chain couples TRBV10-1 to TRBJ2-1; tentative D call: TRBD1 (5 bases). This CDR3 comprises 13 residues. Trimming removed 3 bases from V and 3 bases from J, with 6 bases in between. Germline CDR1 is WNHNN and CDR2 is SYGVQD (reference sequence).

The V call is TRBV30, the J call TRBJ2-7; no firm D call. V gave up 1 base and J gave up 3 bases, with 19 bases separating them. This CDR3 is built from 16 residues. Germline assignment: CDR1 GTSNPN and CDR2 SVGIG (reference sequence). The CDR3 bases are TGTGCCTGGAGTGCCACAGCCGCGACCCCCTTCTACGAGCAGTACTTC. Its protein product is CAWSATAATPFYEQYF.

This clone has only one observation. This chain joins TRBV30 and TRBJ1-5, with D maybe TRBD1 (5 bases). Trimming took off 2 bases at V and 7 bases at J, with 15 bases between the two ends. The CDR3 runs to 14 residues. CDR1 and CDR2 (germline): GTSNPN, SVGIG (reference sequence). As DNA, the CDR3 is TGTGCCTGGAGTCCAGGGCGTCTGGACCAGCCCCAGCATTTT. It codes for CAWSPGRLDQPQHF. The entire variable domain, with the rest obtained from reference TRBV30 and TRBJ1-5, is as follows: SQTIHQWPATLVQPVGSPLSLECTVEGTSNPNLYWYRQAAGRGLQLLFYSVGIGQISSEVPQNLSASRPQDRQFILSSKKLLLSDSGFYLCAWSPGRLDQPQHFGDGTRLSIL.

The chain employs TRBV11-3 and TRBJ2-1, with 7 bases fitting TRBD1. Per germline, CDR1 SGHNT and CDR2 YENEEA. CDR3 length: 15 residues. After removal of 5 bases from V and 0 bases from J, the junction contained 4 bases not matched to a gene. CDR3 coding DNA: TGTGCCAGCAGCCAAGGACAGGCCTCCTACAATGAGCAGTTCTTC. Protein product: CASSQGQASYNEQFF.

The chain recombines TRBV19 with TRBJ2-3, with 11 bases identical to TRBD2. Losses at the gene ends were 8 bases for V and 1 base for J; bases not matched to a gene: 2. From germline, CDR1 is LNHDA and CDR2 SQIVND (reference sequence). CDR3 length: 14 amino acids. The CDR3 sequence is CASRSGGGTDTQYF. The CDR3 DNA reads TGTGCCAGTCGTAGCGGGGGGGGCACAGATACGCAGTATTTT.

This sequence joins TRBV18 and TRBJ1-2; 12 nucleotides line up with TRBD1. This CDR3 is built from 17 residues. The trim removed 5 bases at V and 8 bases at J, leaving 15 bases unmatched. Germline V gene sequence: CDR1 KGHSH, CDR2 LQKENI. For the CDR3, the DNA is TGTGCCAGCTCATCACAAGTCCCGGGACAGGGGGCAAGCGGCTACACCTTC. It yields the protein CASSSQVPGQGASGYTF.

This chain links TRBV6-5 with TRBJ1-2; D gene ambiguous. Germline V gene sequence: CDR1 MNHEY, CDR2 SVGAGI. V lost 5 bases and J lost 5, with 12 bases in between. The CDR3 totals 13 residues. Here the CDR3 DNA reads TGTGCCAGCAGTCCCGGGTCCCAATATGGCTACACCTTC. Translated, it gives CASSPGSQYGYTF.

The CDR3 region is CASSAGRTGTEAFF. CDR3 bases: TGTGCCAGCAGCGCGGGGCGAACAGGGACTGAAGCTTTCTTT. The rearrangement links TRBV9 to TRBJ1-1, with a weak D call TRBD1 (6 bases). Trimming left V 3 bases short and J 5 bases short, with 14 bases between. Germline lookup yields CDR1 SGDLS and CDR2 YYNGEE. CDR3 length equals 14 residues.

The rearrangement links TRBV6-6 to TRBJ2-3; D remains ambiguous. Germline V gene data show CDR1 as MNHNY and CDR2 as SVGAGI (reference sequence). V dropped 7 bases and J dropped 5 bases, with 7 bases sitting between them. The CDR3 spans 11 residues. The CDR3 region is CASTQEDTQYF. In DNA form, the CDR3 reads TGTGCCAGCACTCAGGAAGATACGCAGTATTTT.

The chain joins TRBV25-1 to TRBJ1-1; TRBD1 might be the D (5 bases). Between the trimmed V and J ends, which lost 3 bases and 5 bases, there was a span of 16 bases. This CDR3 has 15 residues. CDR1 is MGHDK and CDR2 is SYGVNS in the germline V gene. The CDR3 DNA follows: TGTGCCAGCAGTGATTTGCGGGGGGGAAAAACTGAAGCTTTCTTT. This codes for CASSDLRGGKTEAFF.

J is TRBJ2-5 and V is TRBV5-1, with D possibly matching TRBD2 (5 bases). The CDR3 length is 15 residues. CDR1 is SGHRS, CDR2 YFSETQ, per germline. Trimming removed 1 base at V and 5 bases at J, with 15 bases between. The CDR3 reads CASSLTNPRGETQYF. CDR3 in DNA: TGCGCCAGCAGCTTGACAAACCCCCGCGGGGAGACCCAGTACTTC.